Here is one TCR beta chain with its context. This entry is derived from a study of Ad26.COV2.S vaccination and SARS-CoV-2 variants. Only in-frame clones appear in the TCRdb table, and some are missing; sequencing was by immunoSEQ multiplex PCR. This table has 300,000 to 450,000 clones, 70% to 90% appearing once. Treatment reported: some 20 received Ad26.COV2.S at low or high dose, single or two shots; 5 received placebo; per-sample allocation not given. Samples were taken on day 63 after the first vaccine or placebo injection. The starting material was peripheral blood, obtained in a trial of Ad26.COV2.S vaccine versus placebo. The TCR sequence derives from a person aged 18 to 65 who received the Ad26.COV2.S COVID-19 vaccine or a placebo.

CDR3 sequence (DNA): TGTGCCAGCTCACCAAGTGGTTGGTCCCTTCAGCCCCAGCATTTT. Protein: CASSPSGWSLQPQHF. V gene TRBV18 combines with J gene TRBJ1-5; D gene ambiguous. CDR3 length: 15 residues. V was clipped by 2 bases and J by 6 bases, with 14 bases between them. Germline CDR1 reads KGHSH; CDR2 reads LQKENI. Full variable domain (remainder filled in from reference TRBV18 and TRBJ1-5): NAGVMQNPRHLVRRRGQEARLRCSPMKGHSHVYWYRQLPEEGLKFMVYLQKENIIDESGMPKERFSAEFPKEGPSILRIQQVVRGDSAAYFCASSPSGWSLQPQHFGDGTRLSIL.